The 23 T cell receptor beta chains below were found in one sample sequenced in a study of CD8 T cells in Susac syndrome (dated by TCRdb to the late 2010s). The receptor library was made with the immunoSEQ multiplex PCR assay. RNA was extracted using the RNeasy kit, and about 0.45 to 1 microgram was reverse transcribed with random hexamers. TCRdb passed the public sequencing reads through fastp at Q25 and MiXCR, retaining productive beta sequences. Entries that share a CDR3 protein sequence are merged under the most common genes and DNA. The sample profile shows some 400,000 distinct CDR3 sequences; approximately 85% of them were found once. The ten most abundant clones make up approximately 0.12% of the sample. The sample comprised CD8+ T cells from PBMCs. Every receptor here comes from a human donor with multiple sclerosis.

This clonotype appeared a few times. CDR3 nucleotides: TGTGCCAGCAGCCGAGGACAGGGGATGGGGGAGCAGTACTTC. It codes for CASSRGQGMGEQYF. The chain combines TRBV6-1 with TRBJ2-7; 9 positions agree with TRBD1. The V gene's germline CDR1 is MNHNS and CDR2 SASEGT. Trimming took 6 bases from V and 7 from J; bases not matched to a gene: 10. The CDR3 extends over 14 amino acids.

The chain employs TRBV5-1 and TRBJ2-1; D is undetermined. CDR1 is SGHRS, CDR2 YFSETQ, per germline. The ends were cut back, 0 bases at V and 10 bases at J, with 8 bases in the middle. This CDR3 comprises 12 residues. CDR3 protein: CASSLVLGEQFF. The CDR3 DNA follows: TGCGCCAGCAGCTTGGTACTTGGGGAGCAGTTCTTC.

The rearrangement uses TRBV11-2 and TRBJ2-3; a possible D gene is TRBD2 (6 bases). Trimming shortened V by 4 bases and J by 2 bases, and 16 bases separated the two germline ends. From germline, CDR1 is SGHAT and CDR2 FQNNGV. The CDR3 is made up of 16 amino acids. CDR3 coding DNA: TGTGCCAGCAGCTATCAGACTAGTGGTGTCACAGATACGCAGTATTTT. Its protein product is CASSYQTSGVTDTQYF.

The chain joins TRBV4-1 to TRBJ1-4; a possible D gene is TRBD1 (5 bases). V lost 4 bases, J lost 6 bases, and 15 bases lay in between. Germline V gene sequence: CDR1 MGHRA, CDR2 YSYEKL. The length of the CDR3 is 15 residues. The CDR3 region has the DNA TGCGCCAGCAGCCCGGGCGGCAGGGCATATGAAAAACTGTTTTTT. Translation gives CASSPGGRAYEKLFF.

This clonotype was seen a handful of times. The V and J genes are TRBV6-5 and TRBJ2-7; no clear D gene. The CDR3 has 13 amino acids. In germline, CDR1 is MNHEY, CDR2 SVGAGI. With 2 bases removed from V and 3 bases from J, the gap between germline ends came to 8 bases. The CDR3 DNA reads as TGTGCCAGCAGTTACGGCAGCTACTACGAGCAGTACTTC. Translating gives CASSYGSYYEQYF.

V gene TRBV9 combines with J gene TRBJ2-1; D remains unclear. From germline, CDR1 is SGDLS and CDR2 YYNGEE. Trimming cost V 0 bases and J 3 bases, with 10 bases left between them. The CDR3 extends over 15 amino acids. In DNA form, the CDR3 reads TGTGCCAGCAGCGTAGATGACGGAGACTACAATGAGCAGTTCTTC. Its protein is CASSVDDGDYNEQFF.

The J gene is TRBJ1-2, the V gene TRBV29-1, with TRBD1 matching over 7 bases. The CDR3 covers 14 residues. The germline V gene has CDR1 SQVTM and CDR2 ANQGSEA. Trimming took 1 base from V and 5 from J; bases not matched to a gene: 7. The CDR3 region is CSVEGTGQWYGYTF. The DNA for the CDR3 is TGCAGCGTTGAAGGGACGGGACAGTGGTATGGCTACACCTTC.

The rearrangement uses TRBV2 and TRBJ2-1; D uncertain. The germline V gene has CDR1 SNHLY and CDR2 FYNNEI. The CDR3 covers 14 residues. V was trimmed by 6 bases and J by 4 bases, leaving 13 bases between them. CDR3: CASSDGPLYNEQFF. The CDR3 region has the DNA TGTGCCAGCAGCGATGGGCCACTATACAATGAGCAGTTCTTC.

This clonotype was observed a handful of times. This chain uses TRBV6-6 with TRBJ1-5; 7 positions agree with TRBD1. The CDR3 has 12 amino acids. Trimming at V came to 6 bases and at J to 5 bases, leaving 1 base not matched to a gene. Germline V gene data show CDR1 as MNHNY and CDR2 as SVGAGI (reference sequence). CDR3 protein: CASRDRDQPQHF. DNA for the CDR3: TGTGCCAGCAGAGACAGGGATCAGCCCCAGCATTTT.

The chain links TRBV11-2 to TRBJ2-1; 10 nucleotides agree with TRBD2. In germline, CDR1 is SGHAT, CDR2 FQNNGV. V lost 1 base and J lost 8; bases outside the gene matches: 11. The CDR3 is 17 amino acids. The CDR3 bases are TGTGCCAGCAGCTTAGCCAGCGGGGGGGCAGGTTACGATGAGCAGTTCTTC. It is translated as CASSLASGGAGYDEQFF.

The gene calls are TRBV29-1 and TRBJ2-2, with 8 bases matching TRBD2. The CDR3 spans 14 residues. J lost 3 bases, V lost 3 bases, and 3 bases had no gene match. The germline V gene has CDR1 SQVTM and CDR2 ANQGSEA. DNA of the CDR3: TGCAGCGTTGATCGGGAGGGGGACACCGGGGAGCTGTTTTTT. Translating it yields CSVDREGDTGELFF.

The chain combines TRBV28 with TRBJ2-1, with D unresolved. Trimming shortened V by 3 bases and J by 4 bases, and 4 bases separated the two germline ends. The CDR3 loop spans 12 amino acids. The germline CDR1 and CDR2 sequences are MDHEN and SYDVKM. The CDR3 sequence is CASSFKYNEQFF. The CDR3 DNA sequence: TGTGCCAGCAGTTTCAAGTACAATGAGCAGTTCTTC.

The chain employs TRBV5-1 and TRBJ2-3; D is unresolved. Trimming stripped 6 bases from V and 0 bases from J, with 14 bases between. Germline V gene lookup returns CDR1 SGHRS and CDR2 YFSETQ. The CDR3 length is 15 residues. CDR3 in DNA: TGCGCCAGCATTGAGAGTATTTCTAGCACAGATACGCAGTATTTT. This translates into CASIESISSTDTQYF.

The rearrangement links TRBV7-9 to TRBJ2-7, with unresolved D. The V gene's germline CDR1 is SEHNR and CDR2 FQNEAQ (reference sequence). This CDR3 region has 12 residues. V shed 5 bases and J shed 3 bases, with 8 bases lying between them. In nucleotides, the CDR3 is TGTGCCAGCAGCGCCACGGGCTACGAGCAGTACTTC. Translation gives CASSATGYEQYF.

The V gene is TRBV20-1, the J gene TRBJ2-2; 11 positions match TRBD2. CDR1 DFQATT and CDR2 SNEGSKA come from the germline V gene (reference sequence). The V gene end was trimmed by 1 base and the J gene end by 3 bases; junction bases not matched to a gene: 4. The CDR3 is 16 amino acids. The CDR3 loop is CSARALAGGDTGELFF. Here the CDR3 DNA reads TGCAGTGCTAGAGCGCTAGCGGGAGGTGACACCGGGGAGCTGTTTTTT.

The chain uses TRBV4-1 and TRBJ2-5; 9 bases align to TRBD2. The ends lost 2 bases at V and 4 bases at J; junction bases unmatched: 5. CDR1 is MGHRA and CDR2 is YSYEKL in the germline V gene. The CDR3 is made up of 15 amino acids. CDR3 bases: TGCGCCAGCAGCCAAAAGGGACTAGCCATAGAGACCCAGTACTTC. Protein sequence: CASSQKGLAIETQYF.

This chain links TRBV4-1 with TRBJ2-7; D is ambiguous. V was trimmed by 1 base and J by 0 bases, leaving 4 bases between them. Germline V gives CDR1 MGHRA, CDR2 YSYEKL. The CDR3 length is 13 residues. The CDR3 DNA sequence: TGCGCCAGCAGCCAAGGACGCTCCTACGAGCAGTACTTC. The encoded protein is CASSQGRSYEQYF.

This chain connects TRBV5-1 to TRBJ1-1; D is unclear. The CDR3 is 15 amino acids. The ends were cut back, 1 base at V and 4 bases at J, with 14 bases in the middle. Germline V CDR1 and CDR2: SGHRS, YFSETQ. The CDR3 DNA is TGCGCCAGCAGCTTGAGGCGTGGCCTGGTCACTGAAGCTTTCTTT. Residues: CASSLRRGLVTEAFF.

This clonotype was counted a single time. The J gene is TRBJ2-3, the V gene TRBV7-6, with TRBD2 matching over 8 bases. Trimming removed 0 bases from V and 6 bases from J; junction bases left unmatched: 2. This CDR3 contains 14 residues. CDR1 SGHVS and CDR2 FNYEAQ come from the germline V gene. Here the CDR3 DNA reads TGTGCCAGCAGCTTAGCTAGCGGGGCGGATACGCAGTATTTT. Translation: CASSLASGADTQYF.

V usage is TRBV5-1 and J usage is TRBJ2-1; 10 bases are a match to TRBD1. V was clipped by 4 bases and J by 1 base; unmatched bases: 8. Per germline, CDR1 SGHRS and CDR2 YFSETQ. CDR3 length: 17 amino acids. The CDR3 loop is CASSRGTGESSYNEQFF. The CDR3 region has the DNA TGCGCCAGCAGCCGCGGGACAGGGGAGTCGTCCTACAATGAGCAGTTCTTC.

The CDR3: CASSHYWEAGGTDTQYF. Written as DNA, the CDR3 is TGTGCCAGCAGTCACTATTGGGAGGCCGGAGGCACAGATACGCAGTATTTT. This chain connects TRBV12-3 or TRBV12-4 to TRBJ2-3, with a possible D match to TRBD2 (6 bases). The CDR3 consists of 17 residues. Between the trimmed V and J ends, which lost 5 bases and 1 base, there was a span of 19 bases.

The J gene is TRBJ1-5, the V gene TRBV23-1, with TRBD1 matching over 7 bases. Being an ORF, TRBV23-1 has a function that is uncertain. V lost 4 bases to trimming and J lost 4 bases; unmatched junction nucleotides: 13. This CDR3 comprises 17 residues. CDR3 residues: CASSLEKTGTVNQPQHF. Written as DNA, the CDR3 is TGCGCCAGCAGTCTGGAAAAAACCGGGACAGTTAATCAGCCCCAGCATTTT.

A single count supports this clonotype. The chain carries TRBV28 and TRBJ2-7; TRBD1 matches at 8 bases. Germline loops: CDR1 MDHEN, CDR2 SYDVKM. CDR3 length: 13 residues. Germline trimming cut 5 bases from V and 2 bases from J; bases unmatched to any gene: 2. The CDR3 spells CASSSRGPYEQYF. Here the CDR3 DNA reads TGTGCCAGCAGTAGCAGGGGGCCCTACGAGCAGTACTTC.